A selection of T cell receptor beta chains follows, all from one sample in a study of cytomegalovirus exposure and HLA in healthy donors. Data came from immunoSEQ multiplex PCR; TCRdb stores just in-frame clones and leaves some out. The sample lists about 43,000 clones; around 60% were seen once. Specimen: PBMCs. These TCRs come from a man between 60 and 70 years old in good health and CMV-seropositive. The CDR3 runs from the conserved cysteine through the conserved F or W.

v_gene	j_gene	CDR3aa
TRBV5-1	TRBJ2-5	CASSPSGTRQETQYF
TRBV4-3	TRBJ2-1	CASSQDRSGTSPGNEQFF
TRBV7-7	TRBJ2-2	CASSQTKFGGELFF
TRBV28	TRBJ1-5	CASKPGNQPQHF
TRBV5-1	TRBJ2-5	CASSPGTSGQETQYF
TRBV7-2	TRBJ2-2	CASSLDFANTGELFF
TRBV7-9	TRBJ2-2	CASSRPTGGATGELFF
TRBV7-2	TRBJ1-4	CASSSDRGLGEKLFF
TRBV13	TRBJ1-1	CASSRLLRGGRTEAFF
TRBV6-6	TRBJ2-7	CASSYLGGSGSEQYF
TRBV10-2	TRBJ2-1	CASTTSGRHEQFF
TRBV7-9	TRBJ2-5	CASSDGPLGQQETQYF
TRBV11-2	TRBJ1-1	CASSLGDRMNTEAFF
TRBV4-3	TRBJ1-1	CASSQDPSPNTEAFF
TRBV11-2	TRBJ2-7	CASSLVVQGARVGYEQYF
TRBV2	TRBJ2-5	CASSESRTRQETQYF
TRBV7-9	TRBJ2-5	CASSGIKGQETQYF
TRBV11-2	TRBJ1-1	CASSPYRDRGRGTEAFF
TRBV28	TRBJ1-5	CASSSIRGGLNSNQPQHF
TRBV9	TRBJ2-1	CASSVGASGIPYNEQFF
TRBV6-6	TRBJ2-3	CASSPPGNTDTQYF
TRBV2	-	CASRHPPDYEQYF
TRBV27	TRBJ2-7	CASKYSSVFVYEQYF
TRBV5-4	TRBJ2-7	CASSPGLAGGSQYF
TRBV7-9	TRBJ2-1	CASSLKPKVALNEQFF
TRBV29-1	TRBJ2-1	CSVEGPDRKSSYNEQFF
TRBV4-3	TRBJ2-3	CASSQAASGIGDTQYF
TRBV11-2	TRBJ2-2	CASSLGQRTGELFF
TRBV29-1	TRBJ1-1	CSVETGGYTEAFF
TRBV4-1	TRBJ2-5	CASSHPLAEGETQYF
TRBV5-6	TRBJ2-1	CASSGITGRGYNEQFF
TRBV19	TRBJ2-7	CASSRGQGYYEQYF
TRBV28	TRBJ2-5	CASSTGTGVGETQYF
TRBV7-9	TRBJ2-1	CASSLGAGGVYNEQFF
TRBV10-1	TRBJ1-4	CASSRSPTNEKLFF
TRBV14	TRBJ2-5	CASSQFRGETQYF
TRBV6-4	TRBJ2-1	CASSAGGTGSNEQFF
TRBV4-1	TRBJ2-3	CASSHLAGSTDTQYF
TRBV10-3	TRBJ2-7	CAISEGGTYEQYF
TRBV29-1	TRBJ2-1	CSVEGGDRSYNEQFF
TRBV6-5	TRBJ2-6	CASSYSALSGANVLTF
TRBV7-9	TRBJ2-7	CASSSTLAGGYEQYF
TRBV19	TRBJ1-1	CASSLEGFDFLSSGTEAFF
TRBV6-5	TRBJ2-2	CASRPRRGMAGELFF
TRBV9	TRBJ2-7	CASSVAAPGLAAKGLYF
TRBV7-2	TRBJ1-1	CASSPQPYGGHRAEAFF